Shown below are 13 T cell receptor beta chains from a single sample sequenced in a study of shared clonotypes between healthy human individuals. The naive CD8 subset, CD45RO-negative cells positively selected for CCR7, excluded terminally differentiated effector memory CD45RA+ cells. The method was immunoSEQ multiplex PCR; TCRdb's version includes in-frame clones alone and lacks a portion of them. This repertoire shows about 2 million clones, less than 95% found once; its top ten account for 0.85% to 1.2%. Sequenced input: naive CD8+ T cells sorted from blood. These TCRs come from a man younger than 30 in good health.

CDR3 sequence reads: CASSVLAGGTPGETQYF. The CDR3 nucleotides read TGTGCCAGCAGTGTATTAGCGGGAGGAACCCCCGGAGAGACCCAGTACTTC. The chain is built from TRBV6-1 and TRBJ2-5, with 10 bases matching TRBD2. The junction had 12 bases not matched to a gene; V was cut back by 4 bases and J by 4 bases. This CDR3 is built from 17 residues. The V gene's germline CDR1 is MNHNS and CDR2 SASEGT.

CDR3 coding DNA: TGCAGTGCTAGAGATATCTACGAGCAGTACTTC. Protein: CSARDIYEQYF. The gene calls are TRBV20-1 and TRBJ2-5; D is undetermined. The DNA end favors TRBJ2-7, so the J call may be wrong. This CDR3 has 11 residues. Germline V gene lookup returns CDR1 DFQATT and CDR2 SNEGSKA (reference sequence).

The V and J genes are TRBV5-4 and TRBJ1-1, with a tentative D call TRBD1 (5 bases). The V and J ends lost 0 bases and 2 bases respectively, with 14 bases between them. The CDR3 covers 16 residues. The germline V gene encodes CDR1 SGHNT and CDR2 YYREEE (reference sequence). The CDR3 reads CASSLAVGLINTEAFF. As DNA, the CDR3 is TGTGCCAGCAGCTTGGCTGTGGGACTGATTAACACTGAAGCTTTCTTT.

On this clone itself: Other DNA sequences from this sample encode an identical CDR3 as well. The CDR3 region is CASSLGDDSYEQYF. CDR3 DNA sequence: TGTGCCAGCAGCTTGGGGGACGACTCCTACGAGCAGTACTTC. The J gene is TRBJ2-7, the V gene TRBV13, with D perhaps assigned TRBD1 or TRBD2 (5 bases each). Trimming left V 3 bases short and J 0 bases short, with 9 bases between. The CDR3 is 14 residues long. Germline assignment: CDR1 PRHDT and CDR2 FYEKMQ (reference sequence).

This sequence joins TRBV5-1 and TRBJ2-1; D is undetermined. The CDR3 has 13 amino acids. Germline CDR1 reads SGHRS; CDR2 reads YFSETQ. The V gene lost 0 bases and the J gene lost 9 bases, with 10 bases spanning the gap. CDR3 residues: CASSLDSPFEQFF. The CDR3, as DNA: TGCGCCAGCAGCTTGGACTCGCCTTTTGAGCAGTTCTTC.

J is TRBJ2-5 and V is TRBV7-8, with D tentatively TRBD2 (5 bases). This CDR3 has 16 amino acids. Germline loops: CDR1 SGHVS, CDR2 FQNEAQ. V was shortened by 1 base and J by 1 base, with 13 bases between the two germline ends. The CDR3 loop reads CASSLVTWRAQETQYF. Here the CDR3 DNA reads TGTGCCAGCAGCTTAGTAACTTGGCGGGCCCAAGAGACCCAGTACTTC.

The V call is TRBV10-1, the J call TRBJ2-5; 9 nucleotides match TRBD2. The CDR3 is made up of 15 amino acids. Per the germline V gene, CDR1 is WNHNN and CDR2 is SYGVQD (reference sequence). The trim removed 3 bases at V and 4 bases at J, leaving 6 bases unmatched. The DNA for the CDR3 is TGCGCCAGCAGTGATGCCCTAGCGGGGTTAGAGACCCAGTACTTC. Its protein is CASSDALAGLETQYF.

V usage is TRBV11-2 and J usage is TRBJ2-1, with 7 bases fitting TRBD1. Germline CDR1 and CDR2: SGHAT and FQNNGV. This CDR3 contains 16 residues. J gave up 0 bases and V 6 bases, and 8 bases lay outside the gene matches. CDR3 sequence (DNA): TGTGCCAGCAGTGGACAAGACAGGGTCTCCTACAATGAGCAGTTCTTC. This encodes CASSGQDRVSYNEQFF.

V and J are TRBV5-6 and TRBJ2-7, with D hard to call. The CDR3 consists of 14 residues. Germline V CDR1 and CDR2: SGHDT, YYEEEE. The ends were cut back, 0 bases at V and 2 bases at J, with 9 bases in the middle. This chain's CDR3 is CASSLDGSPYEQYF. The CDR3, as DNA: TGTGCCAGCAGCTTGGATGGCAGTCCCTACGAGCAGTACTTC.

The V gene is TRBV9, the J gene TRBJ2-3; 7 bases fit TRBD1. The CDR3 is 14 residues long. Germline assignment: CDR1 SGDLS and CDR2 YYNGEE. Trimming removed 3 bases from V and 3 bases from J; junction bases left unmatched: 4. This CDR3 reads CASSAGTETDTQYF. DNA for the CDR3: TGTGCCAGCAGCGCCGGGACAGAGACAGATACGCAGTATTTT.

V and J are TRBV12-2 and TRBJ1-3; whether TRBD1, the table's D call, matches the DNA was not checked. TRBV12-2 is classified as a pseudogene. The CDR3 runs 16 residues. CDR3 protein: CASRLNRQGYGNTIYF. CDR3 nucleotides: TGTGCAAGTCGCTTAAATCGACAGGGATATGGAAACACCATATATTTT.

V and J are TRBV28 and TRBJ1-6; D perhaps matches TRBD1 (6 bases). Trimming took 5 bases from V and 8 from J, leaving 13 bases between them. This CDR3 has 14 residues. CDR1 and CDR2 from the germline V gene are MDHEN and SYDVKM. For the CDR3, the DNA is TGTGCCAGCAGTCCCATCGGGGGGCATTCACCCCTCCACTTT. It translates to CASSPIGGHSPLHF. Combining the CDR3 with reference TRBV28 and TRBJ1-6 gives the whole variable domain DVKVTQSSRYLVKRTGEKVFLECVQDMDHENMFWYRQDPGLGLRLIYFSYDVKMKEKGDIPEGYSVSREKKERFSLILESASTNQTSMYLCASSPIGGHSPLHFGNGTRLTVT.

The CDR3 here is CASSHPQLAEYQDEQFF. The CDR3 region has the DNA TGTGCCAGCTCGCACCCCCAACTAGCGGAATACCAGGATGAGCAGTTCTTC. J is TRBJ2-1 and V is TRBV18; 8 positions match TRBD2. This CDR3 has 17 amino acids. Germline CDR1 is KGHSH and CDR2 is LQKENI. J was trimmed by 8 bases and V by 6 bases; bases with no gene match: 18.